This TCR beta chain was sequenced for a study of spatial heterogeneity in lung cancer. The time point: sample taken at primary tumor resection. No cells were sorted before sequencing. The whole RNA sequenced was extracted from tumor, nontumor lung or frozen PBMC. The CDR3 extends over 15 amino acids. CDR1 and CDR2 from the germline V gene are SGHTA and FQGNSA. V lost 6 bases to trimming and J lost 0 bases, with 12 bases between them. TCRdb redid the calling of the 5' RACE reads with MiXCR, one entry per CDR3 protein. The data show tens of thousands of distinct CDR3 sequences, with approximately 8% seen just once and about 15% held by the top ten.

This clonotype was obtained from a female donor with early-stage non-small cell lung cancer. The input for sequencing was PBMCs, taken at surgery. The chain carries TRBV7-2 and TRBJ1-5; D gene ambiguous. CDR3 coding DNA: TGTGCCAGCAGAATCGTCATTAATAGCAATCAGCCCCAGCATTTT. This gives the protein CASRIVINSNQPQHF.